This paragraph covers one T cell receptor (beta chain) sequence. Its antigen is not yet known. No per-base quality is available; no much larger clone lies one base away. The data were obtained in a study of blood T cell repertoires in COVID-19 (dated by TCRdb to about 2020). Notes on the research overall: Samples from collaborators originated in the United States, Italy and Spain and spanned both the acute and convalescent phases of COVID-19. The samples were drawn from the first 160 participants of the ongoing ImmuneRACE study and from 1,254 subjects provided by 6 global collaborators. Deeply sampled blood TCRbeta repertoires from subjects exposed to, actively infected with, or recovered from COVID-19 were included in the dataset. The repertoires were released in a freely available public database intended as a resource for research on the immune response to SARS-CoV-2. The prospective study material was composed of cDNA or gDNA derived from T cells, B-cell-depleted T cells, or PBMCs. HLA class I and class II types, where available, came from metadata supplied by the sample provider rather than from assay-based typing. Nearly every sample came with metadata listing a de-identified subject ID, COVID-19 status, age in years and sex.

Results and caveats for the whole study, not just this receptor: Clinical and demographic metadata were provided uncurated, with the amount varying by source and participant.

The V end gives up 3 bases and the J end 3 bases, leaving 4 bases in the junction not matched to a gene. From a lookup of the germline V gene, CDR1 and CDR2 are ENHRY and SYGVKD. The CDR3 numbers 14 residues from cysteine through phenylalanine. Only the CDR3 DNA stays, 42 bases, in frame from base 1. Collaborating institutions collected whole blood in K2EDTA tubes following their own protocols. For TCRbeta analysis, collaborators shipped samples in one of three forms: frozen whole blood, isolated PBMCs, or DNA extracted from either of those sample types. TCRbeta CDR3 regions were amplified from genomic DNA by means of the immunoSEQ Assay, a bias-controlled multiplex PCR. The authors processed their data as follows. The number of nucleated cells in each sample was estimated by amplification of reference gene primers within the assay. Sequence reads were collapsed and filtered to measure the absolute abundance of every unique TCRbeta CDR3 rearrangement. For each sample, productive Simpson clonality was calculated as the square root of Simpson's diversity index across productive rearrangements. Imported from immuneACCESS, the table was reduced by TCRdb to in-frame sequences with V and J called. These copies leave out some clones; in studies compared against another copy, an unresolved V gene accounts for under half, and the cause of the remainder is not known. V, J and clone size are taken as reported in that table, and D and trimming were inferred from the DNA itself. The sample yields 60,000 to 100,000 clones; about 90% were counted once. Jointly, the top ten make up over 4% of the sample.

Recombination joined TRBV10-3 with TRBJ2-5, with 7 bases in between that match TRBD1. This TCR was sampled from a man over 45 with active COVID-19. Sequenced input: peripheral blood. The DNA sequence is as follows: TGTGCCATCAGTGAAGCGGACAGGAAAGAGACCCAGTACTTC. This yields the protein CAISEADRKETQYF.